A single sample is the source of the 29 T cell receptor beta chains below, sequenced in a study of Ad26.COV2.S vaccination and SARS-CoV-2 variants. The method was immunoSEQ multiplex PCR; TCRdb's version includes in-frame clones alone and lacks a portion of them. The sample lists about 140,000 clones; roughly 88% were seen once. The input for sequencing was peripheral blood, taken after recovery from COVID-19. These receptors were obtained from a human donor who had recovered from COVID-19.

CDR3 residues: CASSSQGDQPQHF. The CDR3 DNA follows: TGTGCCAGCAGCTCACAGGGTGATCAGCCCCAGCATTTT. The V call is TRBV7-6, the J call TRBJ1-5, with D possibly matching TRBD1 (6 bases). The CDR3 has 13 residues. Germline assignment: CDR1 SGHVS and CDR2 FNYEAQ. Trimming cost V 4 bases and J 5 bases, with 9 bases left between them.

The V gene is TRBV12-5, the J gene TRBJ2-3; D call uncertain. The ends were cut back, 0 bases at V and 6 bases at J, with 13 bases in the middle. Germline lookup yields CDR1 LGHNT and CDR2 FRNRAP. The CDR3 is made up of 15 amino acids. CDR3 DNA sequence: TGTGCTAGTGGTTTGGTAGCCCAGTTGGGTGATACGCAGTATTTT. This codes for CASGLVAQLGDTQYF.

This rearrangement joins TRBV5-8 to TRBJ1-1; 8 bases are a match to TRBD1. The CDR3 extends over 13 amino acids. Germline CDR1 reads SGHTS; CDR2 reads YDEGEE. The V segment lost 5 bases and the J segment 1 base; nucleotides outside the gene matches: 1. The CDR3 protein is CASRDRANTEAFF. The CDR3 nucleotides are TGTGCCAGCAGGGACAGGGCGAACACTGAAGCTTTCTTT. Looking up the rest from reference TRBV5-8 and TRBJ1-1 gives the full variable domain: EAGVTQSPTHLIKTRGQQATLRCSPISGHTSVYWYQQALGLGLQFLLWYDEGEERNRGNFPPRFSGRQFPNYSSELNVNALELEDSALYLCASRDRANTEAFFGQGTRLTVV.

This chain links TRBV19 with TRBJ1-2; no clear D. The germline V and J ends were trimmed by 7 bases and 8 bases, with 17 bases remaining between them. Germline values: CDR1 LNHDA, CDR2 SQIVND (reference sequence). This CDR3 has 13 residues. The chain's CDR3 is CASTGDPTNGYTF. In DNA, the CDR3 is TGTGCCAGTACAGGAGACCCTACTAACGGCTACACCTTC. The variable domain in full, completed from reference TRBV19 and TRBJ1-2, reads DGGITQSPKYLFRKEGQNVTLSCEQNLNHDAMYWYRQDPGQGLRLIYYSQIVNDFQKGDIAEGYSVSREKKESFPLTVTSAQKNPTAFYLCASTGDPTNGYTFGSGTRLTVV.

This chain joins TRBV7-2 and TRBJ1-1; D remains ambiguous. The CDR3 is made up of 13 amino acids. Trimming cost V 2 bases and J 0 bases, with 4 bases left between them. The germline CDR1 and CDR2 sequences are SGHTA and FQGNSA. The CDR3 sequence: CASSLTMNTEAFF. CDR3 in DNA: TGTGCCAGCAGCTTAACTATGAACACTGAAGCTTTCTTT. Full variable domain (rest looked up from reference TRBV7-2 and TRBJ1-1): GAGVSQSPSNKVTEKGKDVELRCDPISGHTALYWYRQSLGQGLEFLIYFQGNSAPDKSGLPSDRFSAERTGGSVSTLTIQRTQQEDSAVYLCASSLTMNTEAFFGQGTRLTVV.

DNA for the CDR3: TGTGCCAGCAGTTTGATACAGGGCCATGAGCAGTTCTTC. This gives the protein CASSLIQGHEQFF. The rearrangement links TRBV12-3 or TRBV12-4 to TRBJ2-1, with D perhaps matching TRBD1 (6 bases). The V end was cut by 3 bases, the J end by 8 bases, with 11 bases between. The CDR3 has 13 amino acids.

Of note for this clone: In the same sample, other DNA sequences code for this CDR3. The chain recombines TRBV4-3 with TRBJ2-5; D is unclear. Trimming pared 0 bases from V and 2 bases from J, leaving 10 bases between. The CDR3 runs 15 residues. Germline-derived CDR1 and CDR2 are LGHNA and YSLEER. The CDR3 loop reads CASSQDLEGQETQYF. The DNA of the CDR3 is TGCGCCAGCAGCCAAGATCTAGAAGGTCAAGAGACCCAGTACTTC.

V and J are TRBV4-1 and TRBJ2-5; unclear D gene. V was shortened by 1 base and J by 5 bases, with 11 bases between the two germline ends. This CDR3 spans 14 amino acids. Looked up from germline, CDR1 is MGHRA and CDR2 is YSYEKL. CDR3 sequence (DNA): TGCGCCAGCAGCCAAGGGCAGCACGCGGAGACCCAGTACTTC. It encodes CASSQGQHAETQYF.

The chain links TRBV29-1 to TRBJ2-2; TRBD1 matches at 9 bases. Germline trimming cut 0 bases from V and 3 bases from J; bases unmatched to any gene: 5. The CDR3 totals 16 residues. Germline assignment: CDR1 SQVTM and CDR2 ANQGSEA. CDR3 region: CSVEDGRTGDTGELFF. In DNA form, the CDR3 reads TGCAGCGTTGAAGATGGAAGGACAGGGGACACCGGGGAGCTGTTTTTT.

This chain links TRBV19 with TRBJ1-2, with 7 bases lining up with TRBD1. Germline V gene lookup returns CDR1 LNHDA and CDR2 SQIVND (reference sequence). With 3 bases clipped from V and 10 bases from J, the junction kept 11 bases outside the gene matches. The CDR3 covers 14 residues. The CDR3 DNA follows: TGTGCCAGTAGTATCCCCCCCAGGGGGACCGACTACACCTTC. Its protein product is CASSIPPRGTDYTF.

The chain's CDR3 is CASSFIFDSARVAFF. Here the CDR3 DNA reads TGTGCCAGCAGTTTCATTTTCGACAGCGCCCGTGTAGCTTTCTTT. V and J are TRBV27 and TRBJ1-1; a weak D match, TRBD1 (5 bases). CDR3 size: 15 residues. The germline CDR1 and CDR2 sequences are MNHEY and SMNVEV (reference sequence). Trimming stripped 3 bases from V and 10 bases from J, with 21 bases between.

This clone was seen just once. The rearrangement links TRBV25-1 to TRBJ2-2; D gene ambiguous. The germline V gene has CDR1 MGHDK and CDR2 SYGVNS. This CDR3 spans 13 amino acids. V lost 3 bases and J 1 base, leaving 3 bases between the germline ends. In nucleotides, the CDR3 is TGTGCCAGCAGTGACCAGAACACCGGGGAGCTGTTTTTT. It is translated as CASSDQNTGELFF.

This clone was observed a handful of times. This chain connects TRBV4-2 to TRBJ1-6; TRBD1 aligns across 7 bases. The CDR3 contains 14 residues. Germline trimming cut 4 bases from V and 8 bases from J; bases unmatched to any gene: 5. Germline V gene lookup returns CDR1 LGHNA and CDR2 YNFKEQ. Here the CDR3 DNA reads TGTGCCAGCAGCCGCGACAGGGAGGATTCACCCCTCCACTTT. Translating it yields CASSRDREDSPLHF.

The gene calls are TRBV18 and TRBJ1-3, with D unresolved. CDR3 size: 12 residues. Trimming pared 5 bases from V and 4 bases from J, leaving 6 bases between. The germline V gene has CDR1 KGHSH and CDR2 LQKENI. CDR3 in amino acids: CASSSQGNTIYF. The CDR3, as DNA: TGTGCCAGCTCATCACAAGGAAACACCATATATTTT.

The chain employs TRBV29-1 and TRBJ2-1, with 13 positions matching TRBD2. V dropped 7 bases and J dropped 6; count of bases not matched to a gene: 3. This CDR3 comprises 13 residues. Germline-derived CDR1 and CDR2 are SQVTM and ANQGSEA. CDR3 in amino acids: CSARLAGGNEQFF. The CDR3, as DNA: TGCAGCGCACGACTAGCGGGGGGCAATGAGCAGTTCTTC.

The chain links TRBV10-3 to TRBJ1-2; D not resolved. Germline CDR1 is ENHRY and CDR2 is SYGVKD. The CDR3 is made up of 16 amino acids. Between the trimmed V and J ends, which lost 0 bases and 2 bases, there was a span of 13 bases. The CDR3: CAISESVPVANYGYTF. CDR3 DNA sequence: TGTGCCATCAGTGAGTCCGTGCCTGTTGCGAACTATGGCTACACCTTC.

The V gene is TRBV24-1, the J gene TRBJ2-3; D is unresolved. The germline V gene has CDR1 KGHDR and CDR2 SFDVKD. Trimming removed 6 bases at V and 0 bases at J, with 3 bases between. The CDR3 totals 12 residues. The CDR3 region has the DNA TGTGCCACCAGTTTCAGCACAGATACGCAGTATTTT. This sequence encodes CATSFSTDTQYF.

The genes are TRBV28 and TRBJ1-5; a possible D gene is TRBD1 (6 bases). Trimming removed 3 bases at V and 4 bases at J, with 10 bases between. CDR1 and CDR2 from the germline V gene are MDHEN and SYDVKM. The CDR3 totals 14 residues. CDR3 sequence reads: CASSFQGRNQPQHF. CDR3 bases: TGTGCCAGCAGTTTCCAGGGGAGGAATCAGCCCCAGCATTTT.

This chain connects TRBV28 to TRBJ2-3; D remains ambiguous. The CDR3 is 14 residues long. Germline CDR1 MDHEN, CDR2 SYDVKM. V lost 3 bases and J 4 bases, leaving 11 bases between the germline ends. The CDR3: CASSLGSRPDTQYF. In nucleotides, the CDR3 is TGTGCCAGCAGTTTGGGCAGCCGCCCAGATACGCAGTATTTT.

This rearrangement joins TRBV10-2 to TRBJ1-5; weak D call: TRBD1 (5 bases). V was shortened by 4 bases and J by 5 bases, with 18 bases between the two germline ends. The CDR3 consists of 16 residues. From germline, CDR1 is WSHSY and CDR2 SAAADI. The CDR3 spells CASSAIQDGPDQPQHF. CDR3 DNA sequence: TGCGCCAGCAGTGCCATACAGGACGGACCCGATCAGCCCCAGCATTTT.

The V and J genes are TRBV24-1 and TRBJ1-2, with 9 bases that match TRBD1. The CDR3 sequence is 18 residues long. The junction had 14 bases not matched to a gene; V was cut back by 3 bases and J by 4 bases. Germline CDR1 KGHDR, CDR2 SFDVKD. The CDR3, as DNA: TGTGCCACCAGTGATGACACAGGGGGCCTAACTCACTTCTATGGCTACACCTTC. It encodes CATSDDTGGLTHFYGYTF.

The gene calls are TRBV24-1 and TRBJ2-1; 7 bases are shared with TRBD2. The CDR3 has 17 amino acids. V lost 4 bases, J lost 8 bases, and 16 bases stayed unmatched. In germline, CDR1 is KGHDR, CDR2 SFDVKD. CDR3 bases: TGTGCCACCAGTGACCCTCGCGGGGGATCCGATCGCGATGAGCAGTTCTTC. This gives the protein CATSDPRGGSDRDEQFF.

The chain carries TRBV7-9 and TRBJ1-4, with TRBD1 matching 7 bases. V shed 11 bases, J shed 0 bases, and the junction held 12 bases outside the gene matches. Per germline, CDR1 SEHNR and CDR2 FQNEAQ (reference sequence). The CDR3 has 16 residues. The CDR3 DNA reads as TGTGCCGTCCCGGGACAGAAAATTGCAACTAATGAAAAACTGTTTTTT. Translation gives CAVPGQKIATNEKLFF. Complete variable domain (other parts from reference TRBV7-9 and TRBJ1-4): DTGVSQNPRHKITKRGQNVTFRCDPISEHNRLYWYRQTLGQGPEFLTYFQNEAQLEKSRLLSDRFSAERPKGSFSTLEIQRTEQGDSAMYLCAVPGQKIATNEKLFFGSGTQLSVL.

CDR3 DNA: TGTGCCAGCAGTCCTGGGACCGATCAAGAGACCCAGTACTTC. It codes for CASSPGTDQETQYF. The J gene is TRBJ2-5, the V gene TRBV11-2, with D perhaps TRBD1 or TRBD2 (5 bases each). CDR3 length: 14 amino acids. Germline assignment: CDR1 SGHAT and CDR2 FQNNGV. Trimming removed 6 bases at V and 2 bases at J, with 13 bases between.

This chain uses TRBV28 with TRBJ1-2, with 10 bases fitting TRBD1. The CDR3 is made up of 14 amino acids. V lost 4 bases and J lost 6; bases outside the gene matches: 5. CDR1 and CDR2 (germline): MDHEN, SYDVKM. CDR3 loop: CASSSSGTGDGYTF. The CDR3 DNA follows: TGTGCCAGCAGTTCCTCCGGGACAGGGGATGGCTACACCTTC.

This chain uses TRBV2 with TRBJ2-2; a possible D gene is TRBD1 (5 bases). The ends were cut back, 6 bases at V and 2 bases at J, with 10 bases in the middle. Germline V gene lookup returns CDR1 SNHLY and CDR2 FYNNEI. CDR3 length: 14 amino acids. In DNA form, the CDR3 reads TGTGCCAGCAGAGGGGTTCTTAACACCGGGGAGCTGTTTTTT. Residues: CASRGVLNTGELFF.

The chain employs TRBV11-2 and TRBJ2-3; 8 nucleotides agree with TRBD2. The germline CDR1 and CDR2 sequences are SGHAT and FQNNGV. CDR3 size: 15 residues. V lost 2 bases, J lost 5 bases, and 6 bases stayed unmatched. This chain's CDR3 is CASSLQRGQGDTQYF. In DNA form, the CDR3 reads TGTGCCAGCAGCTTACAGCGGGGGCAGGGAGATACGCAGTATTTT.

The J gene is TRBJ1-2, the V gene TRBV9; TRBD1 aligns across 8 bases. V shed 0 bases, J shed 6 bases, and the junction held 13 bases outside the gene matches. Germline V gives CDR1 SGDLS, CDR2 YYNGEE. This CDR3 is built from 17 residues. The CDR3 is CASSVAQYTQGVDGYTF. The CDR3 coding sequence is TGTGCCAGCAGCGTAGCCCAATATACACAGGGGGTGGATGGCTACACCTTC.

The rearrangement uses TRBV5-4 and TRBJ2-1; the D gene is possibly TRBD2 (7 bases). This CDR3 contains 14 residues. V was pared by 6 bases and J by 5 bases, with 15 bases between. Germline loops: CDR1 SGHNT, CDR2 YYREEE (reference sequence). The CDR3 DNA is TGTGCCAGCACCATTAGGGGGGGGGACAATGAGCAGTTCTTC. Its protein is CASTIRGGDNEQFF. The full variable domain, in which reference TRBV5-4 and TRBJ2-1 provide the parts outside the CDR3, is ETGVTQSPTHLIKTRGQQVTLRCSSQSGHNTVSWYQQALGQGPQFIFQYYREEENGRGNFPPRFSGLQFPNYSSELNVNALELDDSALYLCASTIRGGDNEQFFGPGTRLTVL.